This passage covers 25 T cell receptor beta chains from one sample sequenced in a study of shared T cell receptors in the human thymus. Only in-frame clones appear in the TCRdb table, and some are missing; sequencing was by immunoSEQ multiplex PCR. The repertoire holds hundreds of thousands of clones, with around 82% as singletons. The same sample was also used in a study of human thymus T cells.

What was sequenced was thymocytes. The source of these receptors is a boy under two years old with a congenital heart defect.

A single count supports this clone. V gene TRBV6-1 combines with J gene TRBJ2-7; D remains unclear. Germline V gene sequence: CDR1 MNHNS, CDR2 SASEGT. Trimming left V 0 bases short and J 4 bases short, with 16 bases between. This CDR3 has 16 residues. The CDR3 nucleotides are TGTGCCAGCAGTGAAGCCTTCCAGGTCCGTTTGTACGAGCAGTACTTC. Translated: CASSEAFQVRLYEQYF.

This clone has a handful of counts. V and J are TRBV29-1 and TRBJ2-7; 8 bases line up with TRBD2. This CDR3 region has 12 residues. V lost 7 bases, J lost 6 bases, and 8 bases stayed unmatched. Germline CDR1 is SQVTM and CDR2 is ANQGSEA. This CDR3 is CSAGGGRGEQYF. The CDR3 DNA is TGCAGCGCCGGGGGGGGCCGTGGCGAGCAGTACTTC.

On this clone itself: A read error may account for a junction end that differs from germline. The chain uses TRBV5-8 and TRBJ2-2; possible D gene TRBD2, 6 bases. The CDR3 extends over 18 amino acids. CDR1 and CDR2 from the germline V gene are SGHTS and YDEGEE. CDR3 protein: CASSDFLGDSPNPGELFF. CDR3 bases: TGTGCCAGCAGCGACTTCTTGGGGGACTCTCCGAACCCCGGGGAGCTGTTTTTT.

The rearrangement joins TRBV27 to TRBJ2-1; D may be TRBD1 (5 bases). Between the trimmed V and J ends, which lost 6 bases and 7 bases, there was a span of 16 bases. CDR1 is MNHEY, CDR2 SMNVEV, per germline (reference sequence). This CDR3 is built from 14 residues. The CDR3 loop is CASSLDRLQNEQFF. CDR3 bases: TGTGCCAGCAGCTTAGACAGATTACAGAATGAGCAGTTCTTC.

There are a few counts of this clone. J is TRBJ2-5 and V is TRBV5-6, with 11 bases lining up with TRBD2. This CDR3 has 15 residues. Germline V gene data show CDR1 as SGHDT and CDR2 as YYEEEE. J lost 5 bases, V lost 3 bases, and 6 bases had no gene match. The CDR3 reads CASSCPSGRWETQYF. Written as DNA, the CDR3 is TGTGCCAGCAGCTGCCCTAGCGGGAGGTGGGAGACCCAGTACTTC.

In this sample, this clone turned up a few times. CDR3 region: CASSLYGINEQFF. For the CDR3, the DNA is TGTGCCAGCAGCTTGTACGGGATCAATGAGCAGTTCTTC. The V and J genes are TRBV5-5 and TRBJ2-1; D may be TRBD2 (5 bases). The CDR3 loop spans 13 amino acids. V dropped 1 base and J dropped 6 bases, with 8 bases sitting between them. In germline, CDR1 is SGHKS, CDR2 YYEKEE (reference sequence).

This clone showed up just a few times. The chain is built from TRBV6-1 and TRBJ2-7; D may be TRBD2 (6 bases). CDR3 size: 15 residues. Deletions cut 5 bases from V and 3 bases from J, with 17 bases between. Germline CDR1 is MNHNS and CDR2 is SASEGT. CDR3 in amino acids: CASSQSRDWSYEQYF. The CDR3 region has the DNA TGTGCCAGCAGTCAATCTCGGGACTGGAGCTACGAGCAGTACTTC.

The chain combines TRBV5-4 with TRBJ2-7; TRBD2 matches at 12 bases. This CDR3 region has 18 residues. After removal of 3 bases from V and 4 bases from J, the junction contained 14 bases not matched to a gene. CDR1 SGHNT and CDR2 YYREEE come from the germline V gene (reference sequence). The CDR3 here is CASSSTPGLAGTDYEQYF. The CDR3 bases are TGTGCCAGCAGCTCAACTCCGGGACTAGCGGGTACCGATTACGAGCAGTACTTC. The variable domain in full, completed from reference TRBV5-4 and TRBJ2-7, reads ETGVTQSPTHLIKTRGQQVTLRCSSQSGHNTVSWYQQALGQGPQFIFQYYREEENGRGNFPPRFSGLQFPNYSSELNVNALELDDSALYLCASSSTPGLAGTDYEQYFGPGTRLTVT.

The J gene is TRBJ2-3, the V gene TRBV5-4; TRBD1 is a possible D gene (5 bases). Deletions cut 0 bases from V and 1 base from J, with 9 bases between. CDR3 length: 15 amino acids. CDR1 SGHNT and CDR2 YYREEE come from the germline V gene (reference sequence). CDR3 protein: CASSLEGQGTDTQYF. In DNA, the CDR3 is TGTGCCAGCAGCTTGGAGGGGCAGGGCACAGATACGCAGTATTTT. Full variable domain (rest looked up from reference TRBV5-4 and TRBJ2-3): ETGVTQSPTHLIKTRGQQVTLRCSSQSGHNTVSWYQQALGQGPQFIFQYYREEENGRGNFPPRFSGLQFPNYSSELNVNALELDDSALYLCASSLEGQGTDTQYFGPGTRLTVL.

The chain recombines TRBV4-2 with TRBJ2-5; 9 positions match TRBD2. The J call may be incorrect, as the DNA end agrees better with TRBJ2-7. The germline V gene has CDR1 LGHNA and CDR2 YNFKEQ. The CDR3 extends over 18 amino acids. The CDR3 is CASSQEGRREGLGYEQYF. CDR3 DNA sequence: TGTGCCAGCAGCCAAGAAGGGCGGCGGGAGGGCCTTGGGTACGAGCAGTACTTC.

This rearrangement joins TRBV6-1 to TRBJ1-4; D not resolved. Germline V gives CDR1 MNHNS, CDR2 SASEGT. Trimming took off 6 bases at V and 8 bases at J, with 13 bases between the two ends. The CDR3 has 13 amino acids. This chain's CDR3 is CASSSLGGEKLFF. CDR3 nucleotides: TGTGCCAGCAGCTCCTTGGGAGGGGAAAAACTGTTTTTT.

The chain combines TRBV28 with TRBJ2-7, with a weak D call TRBD2 (5 bases). Looked up from germline, CDR1 is MDHEN and CDR2 is SYDVKM. CDR3 length: 14 residues. V was cut by 0 bases and J by 5 bases, with 11 bases left in between. CDR3 region: CASSLWGRVDEQYF. The CDR3 DNA reads TGTGCCAGCAGTTTATGGGGGAGAGTCGACGAGCAGTACTTC.

This clone occurred once. The CDR3 DNA follows: TGTGCCAGCAGCCATCCTAGGGATGAGGGACTAGCCTCCTACGAGCAGTACTTC. This gives the protein CASSHPRDEGLASYEQYF. The J gene is TRBJ2-7, the V gene TRBV9, with 9 bases that match TRBD2. The CDR3 covers 18 residues. The germline CDR1 and CDR2 sequences are SGDLS and YYNGEE. The V gene end was trimmed by 4 bases and the J gene end by 0 bases; junction bases not matched to a gene: 14.

The CDR3 region is CASSRRDSYSNQPQHF. CDR3 coding DNA: TGTGCCAGCAGCCGCCGGGACAGCTATAGCAATCAGCCCCAGCATTTT. The chain links TRBV7-6 to TRBJ1-5, with 7 bases aligning to TRBD1. Germline CDR1 and CDR2: SGHVS and FNYEAQ. V shed 5 bases and J 0 bases; nucleotides not matched to a gene: 7. The CDR3 has 16 amino acids.

V usage is TRBV30 and J usage is TRBJ1-2; TRBD1 matches 10 bases. V dropped 5 bases and J dropped 3; count of bases not matched to a gene: 6. This CDR3 contains 14 residues. Germline assignment: CDR1 GTSNPN and CDR2 SVGIG (reference sequence). The CDR3 DNA reads TGTGCCTGGGCGACCGGGACAGGGGACTATGGCTACACCTTC. Encoded protein: CAWATGTGDYGYTF.

The chain has TRBV4-2 and TRBJ2-7; the D is unclear. The CDR3 loop spans 17 amino acids. The V gene lost 0 bases and the J gene lost 2 bases, with 17 bases spanning the gap. Germline values: CDR1 LGHNA, CDR2 YNFKEQ. The CDR3 nucleotides are TGTGCCAGCAGCCAAGATCCGGCGCAGGCTGGGCCCTACGAGCAGTACTTC. It codes for CASSQDPAQAGPYEQYF.

The gene calls are TRBV27 and TRBJ2-1; a possible D gene is TRBD2 (6 bases). CDR1 is MNHEY, CDR2 SMNVEV, per germline (reference sequence). This CDR3 comprises 15 residues. V was pared by 6 bases and J by 5 bases, with 17 bases between. The CDR3 sequence: CASRFGGLHDNEQFF. In DNA form, the CDR3 reads TGTGCCAGCAGGTTCGGGGGACTTCACGACAATGAGCAGTTCTTC.

In regard to this clone: The sample holds other DNA sequences that translate to the same CDR3. The chain recombines TRBV20-1 with TRBJ2-7, with TRBD2 as a possible D gene (5 bases). V was trimmed by 6 bases and J by 2 bases, leaving 5 bases between them. The CDR3 runs 10 residues. The V gene's germline CDR1 is DFQATT and CDR2 SNEGSKA (reference sequence). In DNA form, the CDR3 reads TGCAGTGCGGGAGCCTACGAGCAGTACTTC. Translating it yields CSAGAYEQYF.

The rearrangement joins TRBV10-1 to TRBJ2-1; TRBD2 aligns across 10 bases. CDR3 length: 18 residues. The V gene end was trimmed by 0 bases and the J gene end by 6 bases; junction bases not matched to a gene: 11. Looked up from germline, CDR1 is WNHNN and CDR2 is SYGVQD (reference sequence). The CDR3 region has the DNA TGCGCCAGCAGTGAGTCGGGTGTTAGCGGGAGGAGTGGCAATGAGCAGTTCTTC. Amino acid sequence: CASSESGVSGRSGNEQFF.

The CDR3 is CSVEDQRQAGGSYEQYF. The CDR3 DNA is TGCAGCGTTGAAGATCAAAGGCAAGCGGGGGGCTCCTACGAGCAGTACTTC. This sequence joins TRBV29-1 and TRBJ2-7; 9 bases align to TRBD2. V gave up 0 bases and J gave up 0 bases; unmatched junction bases: 9. Germline lookup yields CDR1 SQVTM and CDR2 ANQGSEA. The CDR3 extends over 17 amino acids.

V is TRBV4-3 and J is TRBJ2-7; 9 bases line up with TRBD2. The CDR3 sequence is 15 residues long. Germline loops: CDR1 LGHNA, CDR2 YSLEER. J gave up 4 bases and V 3 bases, and 7 bases lay outside the gene matches. The CDR3, as DNA: TGCGCCAGCAGCCACGATAGCGGGAGCGCGTACGAGCAGTACTTC. Translating it yields CASSHDSGSAYEQYF.

This chain joins TRBV9 and TRBJ2-7; TRBD2 might be the D (6 bases). Germline V gene sequence: CDR1 SGDLS, CDR2 YYNGEE. CDR3 length: 14 residues. Trimming removed 4 bases from V and 5 bases from J, with 16 bases in between. The CDR3 here is CASSPRRGEDEQYF. DNA for the CDR3: TGTGCCAGCAGCCCTCGAAGAGGGGAGGACGAGCAGTACTTC.

This rearrangement joins TRBV15 to TRBJ2-7; D gene uncertain. Trimming pared 0 bases from V and 3 bases from J, leaving 12 bases between. CDR1 and CDR2 from the germline V gene are LNHNV and YYDKDF (reference sequence). The CDR3 loop spans 15 amino acids. The CDR3 loop is CATSRDHATDYEQYF. In nucleotides, the CDR3 is TGTGCCACCAGCAGAGATCACGCTACCGACTACGAGCAGTACTTC. The complete variable domain, with remaining parts taken from reference TRBV15 and TRBJ2-7, reads DAMVIQNPRYQVTQFGKPVTLSCSQTLNHNVMYWYQQKSSQAPKLLFHYYDKDFNNEADTPDNFQSRRPNTSFCFLDIRSPGLGDTAMYLCATSRDHATDYEQYFGPGTRLTVT.

This chain connects TRBV6-5 to TRBJ2-2; perhaps TRBD2 as D (6 bases). CDR3 length equals 14 residues. V dropped 6 bases and J dropped 4 bases, with 12 bases sitting between them. Germline V CDR1 and CDR2: MNHEY, SVGAGI. The CDR3 region has the DNA TGTGCCAGCAGCCGCGGGACTTTCACCGGGGAGCTGTTTTTT. This translates into CASSRGTFTGELFF.

This clone occurred once. V and J are TRBV10-2 and TRBJ2-7, with 7 bases identical to TRBD2. The germline CDR1 and CDR2 sequences are WSHSY and SAAADI. The V gene end was trimmed by 2 bases and the J gene end by 0 bases; junction bases not matched to a gene: 4. CDR3 length: 15 amino acids. The CDR3 sequence: CASSELAVSSYEQYF. CDR3 nucleotide sequence: TGCGCCAGCAGTGAGCTAGCGGTTAGCTCCTACGAGCAGTACTTC.